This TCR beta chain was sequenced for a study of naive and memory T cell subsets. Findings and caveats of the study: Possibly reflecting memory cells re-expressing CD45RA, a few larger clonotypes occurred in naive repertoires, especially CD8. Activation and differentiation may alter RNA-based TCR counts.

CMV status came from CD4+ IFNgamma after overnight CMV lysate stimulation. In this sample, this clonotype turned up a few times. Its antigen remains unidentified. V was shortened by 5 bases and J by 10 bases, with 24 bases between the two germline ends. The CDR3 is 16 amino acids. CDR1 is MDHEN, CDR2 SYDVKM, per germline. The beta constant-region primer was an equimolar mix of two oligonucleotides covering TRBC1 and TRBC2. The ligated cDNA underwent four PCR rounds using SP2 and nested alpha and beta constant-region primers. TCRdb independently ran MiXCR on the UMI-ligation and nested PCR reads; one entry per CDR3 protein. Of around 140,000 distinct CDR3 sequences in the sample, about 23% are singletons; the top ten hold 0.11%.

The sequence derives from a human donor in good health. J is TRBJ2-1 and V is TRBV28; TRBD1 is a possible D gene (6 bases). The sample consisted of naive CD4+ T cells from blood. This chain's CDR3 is CASSILGGPVTGEQFF. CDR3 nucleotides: TGTGCCAGCAGTATCCTTGGGGGACCCGTGACAGGAGAGCAGTTCTTC. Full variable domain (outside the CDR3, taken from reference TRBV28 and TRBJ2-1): DVKVTQSSRYLVKRTGEKVFLECVQDMDHENMFWYRQDPGLGLRLIYFSYDVKMKEKGDIPEGYSVSREKKERFSLILESASTNQTSMYLCASSILGGPVTGEQFFGPGTRLTVL.